This entry is about one T cell receptor (beta chain). As yet, its antigen is unknown. It was the approximately 130-subject validation cohort, separate from the approximately 700-subject first cohort, to which the donors belonged. This entry comes from a study of cytomegalovirus exposure and HLA in healthy donors. Overall study results and limits: Both high specificity and high sensitivity reportedly marked the classifier's diagnosis of cytomegalovirus status. Cytomegalovirus association was assigned to about 180 TCR beta chains.

The CDR3 is made up of 16 amino acids. V trimming: 8 bases; J trimming: 2 bases; junction bases outside the gene matches: 10. Germline V lookup: CDR1 MGHRA, CDR2 YSYEKL. Here immunoSEQ multiplex PCR was the method, and the copy in TCRdb shows in-frame clones only, minus some. Of about 250,000 clones listed, roughly nine tenths are singletons. The sequence was obtained from a man aged 18 to 30 in good health and CMV-seropositive. Sequenced input: PBMCs. The V and J genes are TRBV4-1 and TRBJ2-1, with 9 bases lining up with TRBD2. CDR3 sequence: CASSLVAGVAYNEQFF. CDR3 DNA: TGCGCCAGCTCACTAGTAGCGGGAGTAGCCTACAATGAGCAGTTCTTC.